This T cell receptor (beta chain) was profiled in a study of OX40 agonist ivuxolimab in advanced cancers. Study background: Dose-escalation subjects each had hepatocellular carcinoma, melanoma, renal cell or head and neck cancer.

The V gene lost 10 bases and the J gene lost 7 bases, with 17 bases spanning the gap. CDR3 length: 14 residues. CDR1 and CDR2 (germline): ENHRY, SYGVKD. General study findings and limits: Partly responding patients at 0.1-3.0 mg/kg showed some of the smallest clonal expansion.

With respect to this clone: The antigen is not known.

The protocol was immunoSEQ multiplex PCR, while the TCRdb copy is restricted to in-frame clones and leaves out a portion. The sample lists under 85,000 clones; around 86% were seen once. The source material was CD4+ or CD8+ T cells sorted from blood, sampled in a trial of the OX40 agonist ivuxolimab. This chain connects TRBV10-3 to TRBJ1-6, with D possibly being TRBD1 (6 bases). The clonotype originates from an adult with an advanced solid tumor such as melanoma, head and neck, liver or kidney cancer. The chain's CDR3 is CATDQGQPNSPLHF. CDR3 bases: TGTGCCACCGACCAAGGACAGCCAAATTCACCCCTCCACTTT.